A single sample gave rise to the 9 T cell receptor beta chains below, sequenced in a study of neoadjuvant anti-PD-1 for oral cavity cancer. Assay used: immunoSEQ multiplex PCR; TCRdb lists only in-frame clones, some missing. The table includes 11,000 to 15,000 clones, 70% detected once. Material: PBMCs, obtained before nivolumab (anti-PD-1) treatment. These receptors all come from a person aged 35 to 85 with oral cavity squamous cell carcinoma.

The chain recombines TRBV27 with TRBJ2-7; 8 nucleotides agree with TRBD2. The CDR3 has 15 amino acids. Germline V gene sequence: CDR1 MNHEY, CDR2 SMNVEV (reference sequence). V lost 6 bases to trimming and J lost 2 bases; unmatched junction nucleotides: 9. The CDR3 loop reads CASRSGREGTYEQYF. CDR3 bases: TGTGCCAGCAGATCGGGACGGGAGGGAACCTACGAGCAGTACTTC.

The chain joins TRBV10-3 to TRBJ1-4; 12 bases match TRBD1. V gave up 3 bases and J gave up 3 bases; unmatched junction bases: 5. CDR1 and CDR2 from the germline V gene are ENHRY and SYGVKD. The CDR3 spans 17 residues. The CDR3 coding sequence is TGTGCCATCAGTGAAGGGGACAGGGGGCTTTCTAATGAAAAACTGTTTTTT. Protein product: CAISEGDRGLSNEKLFF.

In its sample, this clone was seen a few times. The chain joins TRBV6-5 to TRBJ1-2; D call uncertain. There are 14 residues in the CDR3. Trimming removed 0 bases from V and 1 base from J, with 6 bases in between. CDR1 MNHEY and CDR2 SVGAGI come from the germline V gene. The CDR3 reads CASSYSSSNYGYTF. For the CDR3, the DNA is TGTGCCAGCAGTTACTCGTCCAGTAACTATGGCTACACCTTC.

V is TRBV6-5 and J is TRBJ1-6, with D uncertain. Germline V gives CDR1 MNHEY, CDR2 SVGAGI. V lost 2 bases and J 0 bases, leaving 5 bases between the germline ends. CDR3 length equals 15 residues. The CDR3 DNA sequence: TGTGCCAGCAGTTACGGGCGCTCCTATAATTCACCCCTCCACTTT. This gives the protein CASSYGRSYNSPLHF.

This chain joins TRBV6-5 and TRBJ2-5; TRBD1 matches 8 bases. This CDR3 spans 14 amino acids. Germline trimming cut 5 bases from V and 5 bases from J; bases unmatched to any gene: 7. The germline CDR1 and CDR2 sequences are MNHEY and SVGAGI. CDR3 coding DNA: TGTGCCAGCAGTACCAGGGGGCGGTTGGAGACCCAGTACTTC. This encodes CASSTRGRLETQYF.

V gene TRBV10-2 combines with J gene TRBJ2-7; TRBD1 matches 9 bases. The CDR3 sequence is 13 residues long. Per germline, CDR1 WSHSY and CDR2 SAAADI. The V gene end was trimmed by 7 bases and the J gene end by 3 bases; junction bases not matched to a gene: 4. The DNA for the CDR3 is TGCGCCAGCATCCCGGGACAGGGCTACGAGCAGTACTTC. The encoded protein is CASIPGQGYEQYF.

The chain has TRBV7-8 and TRBJ2-1, with 11 bases aligning to TRBD2. CDR3 length: 16 residues. The V gene end was trimmed by 5 bases and the J gene end by 7 bases; junction bases not matched to a gene: 10. CDR1 is SGHVS and CDR2 is FQNEAQ in the germline V gene. The CDR3 sequence: CASSPELAGARNEQFF. The CDR3 DNA reads as TGTGCCAGCAGCCCCGAACTAGCGGGGGCGAGGAATGAGCAGTTCTTC.

The gene calls are TRBV7-9 and TRBJ2-2, with 8 bases lining up with TRBD2. The length of the CDR3 is 15 residues. In germline, CDR1 is SEHNR, CDR2 FQNEAQ (reference sequence). Germline trimming cut 2 bases from V and 3 bases from J; bases unmatched to any gene: 2. The CDR3 region has the DNA TGTGCCAGCAGCTTAACGGGGGGGCACACCGGGGAGCTGTTTTTT. Its protein product is CASSLTGGHTGELFF.

The gene calls are TRBV5-1 and TRBJ2-3; D not certain. The CDR3 loop spans 13 amino acids. The ends were cut back, 2 bases at V and 4 bases at J, with 8 bases in the middle. Germline values: CDR1 SGHRS, CDR2 YFSETQ. CDR3 coding DNA: TGCGCCAGCAGCTTTACAGATCCAGATACGCAGTATTTT. It encodes CASSFTDPDTQYF. The full variable domain, its missing parts supplied by reference TRBV5-1 and TRBJ2-3, is KAGVTQTPRYLIKTRGQQVTLSCSPISGHRSVSWYQQTPGQGLQFLFEYFSETQRNKGNFPGRFSGRQFSNSRSEMNVSTLELGDSALYLCASSFTDPDTQYFGPGTRLTVL.